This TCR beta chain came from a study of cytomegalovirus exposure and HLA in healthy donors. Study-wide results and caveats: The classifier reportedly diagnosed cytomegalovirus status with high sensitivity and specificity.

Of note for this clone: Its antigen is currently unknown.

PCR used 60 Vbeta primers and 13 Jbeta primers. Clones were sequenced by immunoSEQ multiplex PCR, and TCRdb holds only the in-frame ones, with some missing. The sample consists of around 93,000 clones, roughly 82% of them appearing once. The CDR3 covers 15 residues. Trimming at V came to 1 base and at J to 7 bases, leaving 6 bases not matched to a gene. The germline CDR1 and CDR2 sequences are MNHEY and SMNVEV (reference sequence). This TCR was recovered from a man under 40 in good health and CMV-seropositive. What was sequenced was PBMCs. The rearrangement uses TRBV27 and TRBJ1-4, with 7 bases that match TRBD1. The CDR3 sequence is CASSLWGTVGEKLFF. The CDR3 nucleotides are TGTGCCAGCAGTTTATGGGGGACAGTGGGTGAAAAACTGTTTTTT.